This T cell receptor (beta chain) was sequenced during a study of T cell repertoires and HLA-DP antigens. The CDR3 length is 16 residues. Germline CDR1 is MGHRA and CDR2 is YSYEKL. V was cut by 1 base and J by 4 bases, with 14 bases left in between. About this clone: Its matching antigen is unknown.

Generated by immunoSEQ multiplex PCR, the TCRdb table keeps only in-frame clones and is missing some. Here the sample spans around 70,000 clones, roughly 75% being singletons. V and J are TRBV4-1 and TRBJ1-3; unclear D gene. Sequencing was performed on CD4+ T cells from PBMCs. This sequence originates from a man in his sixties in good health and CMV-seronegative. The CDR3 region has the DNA TGCGCCAGCAGCCAAGGACGGGCAAGGAAGGGAAACACCATATATTTT. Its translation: CASSQGRARKGNTIYF.